What follows are 7 T cell receptor beta chains derived from one specimen sequenced in a study of beta chain features in type 1 diabetes (dated by TCRdb to the late 2010s). The protocol used for the library was the immunoSEQ multiplex PCR assay. All of the isolated RNA was reverse transcribed with the High Capacity cDNA Reverse Transcription Kit, so expressed TCRB transcripts were sequenced. This immuneACCESS table, as held by TCRdb, lists in-frame sequences with V and J called but not all clones. Of the missing ones, under half trace to an unresolved V gene in checked studies; the others have no known cause. The sample yields hundreds of thousands of clones; 30% were counted once. Clones ranked in the top ten supply around 0.065% of the sample. The specimen was naive CD4+ T cells from blood. The cell subset or site label here, explained by the study, means: true naive CD4+ T cells. The source of these receptors is a man in his late teens or twenties in good health.

This chain uses TRBV5-4 with TRBJ2-1; 10 nucleotides line up with TRBD2. Germline trimming cut 2 bases from V and 4 bases from J; bases unmatched to any gene: 3. CDR1 SGHNT and CDR2 YYREEE come from the germline V gene (reference sequence). The CDR3 consists of 15 residues. For the CDR3, the DNA is TGTGCCAGCAGCTTTCTTAGCGGGAGGTACAATGAGCAGTTCTTC. Encoded protein: CASSFLSGRYNEQFF.

This clone was recorded a few times. The chain carries TRBV2 and TRBJ2-5; 7 bases match TRBD1. Germline CDR1 SNHLY, CDR2 FYNNEI. The CDR3 sequence is 13 residues long. The ends lost 6 bases at V and 2 bases at J; junction bases unmatched: 3. DNA for the CDR3: TGTGCCAGCAGCTCGGGACAGCAAGAGACCCAGTACTTC. Translation gives CASSSGQQETQYF.

This chain links TRBV7-2 with TRBJ2-5, with a possible D match to TRBD2 (5 bases). This CDR3 contains 14 residues. Per germline, CDR1 SGHTA and CDR2 FQGNSA. V was pared by 2 bases and J by 2 bases, with 9 bases between. The chain's CDR3 is CASSLHGVQETQYF. CDR3 coding DNA: TGTGCCAGCAGCTTACACGGGGTTCAAGAGACCCAGTACTTC.

This clone has a handful of counts. J is TRBJ2-1 and V is TRBV19, with 7 positions matching TRBD2. The V segment lost 8 bases and the J segment 2 bases; nucleotides outside the gene matches: 9. The germline gives CDR1 LNHDA, CDR2 SQIVND (reference sequence). This CDR3 has 15 amino acids. This CDR3 reads CASGRAGIPYNEQFF. CDR3 DNA: TGTGCCAGTGGTCGAGCGGGGATTCCCTACAATGAGCAGTTCTTC.

The rearrangement joins TRBV27 to TRBJ2-3; D assignment may be TRBD1 or TRBD2 (6 bases each). The V gene lost 7 bases and the J gene lost 3 bases, with 14 bases spanning the gap. From germline, CDR1 is MNHEY and CDR2 SMNVEV (reference sequence). This CDR3 spans 14 amino acids. The CDR3, as DNA: TGTGCCAGCAACGGCCAGGGGAGGACAGATACGCAGTATTTT. The encoded protein is CASNGQGRTDTQYF.

The chain joins TRBV5-4 to TRBJ2-1, with D tentatively TRBD2 (5 bases). There are 19 residues in the CDR3. The germline gives CDR1 SGHNT, CDR2 YYREEE (reference sequence). Trimming pared 4 bases from V and 0 bases from J, leaving 23 bases between. Here the CDR3 DNA reads TGTGCCAGCAGCGCCCCTGGGCGGATCACTACTAGCTCCTACAATGAGCAGTTCTTC. Protein sequence: CASSAPGRITTSSYNEQFF. Looking up the rest from reference TRBV5-4 and TRBJ2-1 gives the full variable domain: ETGVTQSPTHLIKTRGQQVTLRCSSQSGHNTVSWYQQALGQGPQFIFQYYREEENGRGNFPPRFSGLQFPNYSSELNVNALELDDSALYLCASSAPGRITTSSYNEQFFGPGTRLTVL.

V and J are TRBV30 and TRBJ2-7; 12 bases fit TRBD2. Germline CDR1 and CDR2: GTSNPN and SVGIG (reference sequence). The junction had 7 bases not matched to a gene; V was cut back by 1 base and J by 3 bases. This CDR3 is 16 amino acids long. Written as DNA, the CDR3 is TGTGCCTGGAGTGGGATAAGACTAGCGGGAGTCTACGAGCAGTACTTC. Translation: CAWSGIRLAGVYEQYF. Together with reference TRBV30 and TRBJ2-7, the CDR3 gives the full variable domain: SQTIHQWPATLVQPVGSPLSLECTVEGTSNPNLYWYRQAAGRGLQLLFYSVGIGQISSEVPQNLSASRPQDRQFILSSKKLLLSDSGFYLCAWSGIRLAGVYEQYFGPGTRLTVT.